This paragraph covers one T cell receptor (beta chain) sequence. The CDR3 has 14 amino acids. V was trimmed by 4 bases and J by 2 bases, leaving 13 bases between them. Germline V CDR1 and CDR2: SQVTM, ANQGSEA. Authors' analysis steps: The authors estimated nucleated cell counts from reference gene primer amplification. Data came from immunoSEQ multiplex PCR; TCRdb stores just in-frame clones and leaves some out. V and J calls plus clone size are reproduced from that table; the DNA served to infer D and trimming. The table includes some 370,000 clones, roughly four fifths detected once. The data were taken from a study of blood T cell repertoires in COVID-19. Across the study: Acute and convalescent COVID-19 samples came from the United States, Italy and Spain.

Grouping used clinical history reported by participants in a survey and questionnaire. Recovered status applied to Cohort 3 donors who had two consecutive negative PCRs. It also applied to those with clearance or with symptom resolution. The sequencing sample was made of PBMCs or T cells enriched from blood (not recorded which). The chain carries TRBV29-1 and TRBJ2-3, with no clear D. The TCR originated in a woman between 50 and 59 years old who had recovered from COVID-19. The CDR3 coding sequence is TGCAGCGTTGTGCGTCAGGTGTCCACAGATACGCAGTATTTT. It codes for CSVVRQVSTDTQYF.